Below are 26 T cell receptor beta chains sequenced from a single sample in a study of PD-1 blockade in classical Hodgkin lymphoma. Repertoires were generated with immunoSEQ multiplex PCR, while TCRdb's copy carries only in-frame clones and drops some. The sample shows roughly 55,000 clones, approximately 84% of them seen only once. Every patient relapsed after autologous stem cell transplantation, and brentuximab vedotin exposure varied. This specimen was peripheral blood mononuclear cells (PBMCs), taken at baseline. These receptors were collected from a human donor with classical Hodgkin lymphoma.

In this sample, this clone turned up once. The chain couples TRBV6-4 to TRBJ2-2; D unresolved. The CDR3 is 11 amino acids. Germline assignment: CDR1 MRHNA and CDR2 SNTAGT. Trimming took 6 bases from V and 7 from J, leaving 6 bases between them. CDR3 in DNA: TGTGCCAGCAGAAGTGGCGGGGAGCTGTTTTTT. Translation gives CASRSGGELFF.

J is TRBJ2-7 and V is TRBV6-4; no firm D call. Germline assignment: CDR1 MRHNA and CDR2 SNTAGT. CDR3 size: 12 residues. Trimming took off 6 bases at V and 9 bases at J, with 15 bases between the two ends. CDR3 sequence reads: CASRLVLGLQYV. In nucleotides, the CDR3 is TGTGCCAGCAGATTAGTTTTAGGGTTGCAGTACGTC.

The chain employs TRBV5-1 and TRBJ1-5, with D unresolved. Germline assignment: CDR1 SGHRS and CDR2 YFSETQ. The V end lost 4 bases, the J end lost 0 bases, and 11 bases lay between the germline ends. The CDR3 contains 15 residues. In DNA, the CDR3 is TGCGCCAGCAGCACGGACGGATATAGCAATCAGCCCCAGCATTTT. Its translation is CASSTDGYSNQPQHF.

This rearrangement joins TRBV27 to TRBJ1-2; TRBD1 agrees at 9 bases. CDR3 size: 12 residues. In germline, CDR1 is MNHEY, CDR2 SMNVEV (reference sequence). The trim removed 6 bases at V and 7 bases at J, leaving 3 bases unmatched. CDR3 amino acids: CASSDRGGGYTF. CDR3 nucleotides: TGTGCCAGCAGCGACAGGGGGGGTGGCTACACCTTC.

The chain uses TRBV11-2 and TRBJ2-5; D not certain. V was trimmed by 5 bases and J by 5 bases, leaving 15 bases between them. The germline V gene encodes CDR1 SGHAT and CDR2 FQNNGV. This CDR3 is built from 14 residues. The CDR3 protein is CASSLDFTSETQYF. In DNA form, the CDR3 reads TGTGCCAGCAGCCTCGACTTTACATCGGAGACCCAGTACTTC.

The chain has TRBV25-1 and TRBJ2-4; tentatively, D is TRBD2 (6 bases). Germline V gives CDR1 MGHDK, CDR2 SYGVNS. With 4 bases removed from V and 12 bases from J, the gap between germline ends came to 19 bases. CDR3 length: 14 amino acids. The CDR3 here is CASSATAALDYQYF. CDR3 nucleotides: TGTGCCAGCAGTGCCACGGCGGCTCTGGACTATCAGTACTTC.

This chain uses TRBV7-2 with TRBJ1-1; D possibly corresponds to TRBD1 (5 bases). CDR3 length: 13 residues. V lost 5 bases, J lost 4 bases, and 11 bases lay in between. Germline V lookup: CDR1 SGHTA, CDR2 FQGNSA. CDR3: CASSRGTTTEAFF. The CDR3 DNA is TGTGCCAGCAGCAGAGGGACCACCACTGAAGCTTTCTTT.

V usage is TRBV28 and J usage is TRBJ2-5; the match to TRBD1 covers 7 bases. The CDR3 runs 13 residues. V lost 4 bases, J lost 5 bases, and 4 bases stayed unmatched. Germline-derived CDR1 and CDR2 are MDHEN and SYDVKM. The CDR3: CASSSGQIETQYF. The CDR3 DNA reads TGTGCCAGCAGTTCGGGACAGATTGAGACCCAGTACTTC.

The chain recombines TRBV19 with TRBJ2-4; 9 nucleotides match TRBD2. CDR3 length: 18 residues. V lost 3 bases and J lost 3; bases outside the gene matches: 12. Germline CDR1 and CDR2: LNHDA and SQIVND (reference sequence). The CDR3 DNA is TGTGCCAGTAGTATTAGCGGGAGCCCCTACCTAGGCAAAAACATTCAGTACTTC. It codes for CASSISGSPYLGKNIQYF.

The J gene is TRBJ2-3, the V gene TRBV5-1, with no clear D. Germline assignment: CDR1 SGHRS and CDR2 YFSETQ. CDR3 length: 12 residues. The germline V and J ends were trimmed by 1 base and 0 bases, with 0 bases remaining between them. The CDR3 protein is CASSLSTDTQYF. The CDR3 DNA reads TGCGCCAGCAGCTTGAGCACAGATACGCAGTATTTT.

The chain links TRBV5-6 to TRBJ1-2; D remains ambiguous. V dropped 5 bases and J dropped 0 bases, with 11 bases sitting between them. This CDR3 spans 14 amino acids. Per the germline V gene, CDR1 is SGHDT and CDR2 is YYEEEE. CDR3 residues: CASRRISPNYGYTF. In DNA form, the CDR3 reads TGTGCCAGCAGGAGGATCAGCCCTAACTATGGCTACACCTTC.

The J gene is TRBJ1-1, the V gene TRBV5-1; 11 bases are a match to TRBD1. Germline V lookup: CDR1 SGHRS, CDR2 YFSETQ. With V trimmed by 4 bases and J by 3 bases, 2 bases remained unmatched. This CDR3 region has 14 residues. This CDR3 is CASSEGQGDTEAFF. CDR3 coding DNA: TGCGCCAGCAGCGAGGGACAGGGGGACACTGAAGCTTTCTTT.

Here the CDR3 DNA reads TGTGCCAGTAGTATAAACGGTTGGGGGACAGGGGGCTCCTACGAGCAGTACTTC. This sequence encodes CASSINGWGTGGSYEQYF. V is TRBV19 and J is TRBJ2-7; 11 bases line up with TRBD1. The CDR3 consists of 18 residues. Germline trimming cut 2 bases from V and 0 bases from J; bases unmatched to any gene: 9. CDR1 and CDR2 from the germline V gene are LNHDA and SQIVND (reference sequence).

The V and J genes are TRBV9 and TRBJ2-3; D not certain. V was trimmed by 3 bases and J by 3 bases, leaving 8 bases between them. This CDR3 is built from 13 residues. The germline V gene encodes CDR1 SGDLS and CDR2 YYNGEE. Here the CDR3 DNA reads TGTGCCAGCAGCGCCCTCGTAACAGATACGCAGTATTTT. Its translation is CASSALVTDTQYF.

This clone appeared a few times. The chain has TRBV7-2 and TRBJ2-7; a weak D match, TRBD2 (5 bases). CDR3 size: 14 residues. Trimming pared 1 base from V and 1 base from J, leaving 8 bases between. The germline V gene has CDR1 SGHTA and CDR2 FQGNSA. This CDR3 reads CASSLDGISYEQYF. CDR3 DNA sequence: TGTGCCAGCAGCTTAGACGGGATTTCCTACGAGCAGTACTTC.

The chain uses TRBV27 and TRBJ2-7, with 12 bases that match TRBD2. The V gene's germline CDR1 is MNHEY and CDR2 SMNVEV (reference sequence). This CDR3 is built from 18 residues. V shed 2 bases and J 2 bases; nucleotides not matched to a gene: 10. In DNA form, the CDR3 reads TGTGCCAGCAGTTTAGGTTTTGCGACTAGCGGGAGTCCCTACGAGCAGTACTTC. Protein: CASSLGFATSGSPYEQYF.

The chain employs TRBV29-1 and TRBJ1-1; 9 bases align to TRBD1. The CDR3 totals 15 residues. Germline loops: CDR1 SQVTM, CDR2 ANQGSEA. After removal of 3 bases from V and 1 base from J, the junction contained 6 bases not matched to a gene. The CDR3 sequence is CSVELADRGNTEAFF. CDR3 nucleotide sequence: TGCAGCGTTGAGCTGGCGGACAGGGGGAACACTGAAGCTTTCTTT. Full variable domain (missing parts from reference TRBV29-1 and TRBJ1-1): SAVISQKPSRDICQRGTSLTIQCQVDSQVTMMFWYRQQPGQSLTLIATANQGSEATYESGFVIDKFPISRPNLTFSTLTVSNMSPEDSSIYLCSVELADRGNTEAFFGQGTRLTVV.

The chain is built from TRBV18 and TRBJ1-1; 9 bases are a match to TRBD1. The CDR3 runs 12 residues. Unmatched junction bases numbered 2, after V lost 4 bases and J lost 8 bases. Germline CDR1 reads KGHSH; CDR2 reads LQKENI. CDR3 loop: CASSHGTGEAFF. The CDR3 region has the DNA TGTGCCAGCTCACACGGGACAGGGGAAGCTTTCTTT.

The chain has TRBV7-9 and TRBJ2-7; D possibly corresponds to TRBD1 (6 bases). The ends were cut back, 5 bases at V and 2 bases at J, with 13 bases in the middle. The CDR3 consists of 14 residues. Germline assignment: CDR1 SEHNR and CDR2 FQNEAQ (reference sequence). The CDR3 DNA reads as TGTGCCAGCAGCCCCATGACAGGAGCCTACGAGCAGTACTTC. It translates to CASSPMTGAYEQYF.

This chain uses TRBV5-1 with TRBJ2-3, with 9 bases matching TRBD1. CDR1 and CDR2 (germline): SGHRS, YFSETQ. The CDR3 runs to 16 residues. Trimming took 2 bases from V and 3 from J; bases not matched to a gene: 7. CDR3 sequence (DNA): TGCGCCAGCAGCTTAGGGGAGGGACAGGGAACAGATACGCAGTATTTT. Residues: CASSLGEGQGTDTQYF.

The DNA for the CDR3 is TGTGCCAGCAGTGAACGACTAGCGGCCATCTACGAGCAGTACGTC. As protein: CASSERLAAIYEQYV. V usage is TRBV6-1 and J usage is TRBJ2-7; 9 bases map to TRBD2. The CDR3 extends over 15 amino acids. Germline V gives CDR1 MNHNS, CDR2 SASEGT. J gave up 3 bases and V 2 bases, and 5 bases lay outside the gene matches.

This chain uses TRBV30 with TRBJ2-5; D remains ambiguous. The V end was cut by 0 bases, the J end by 5 bases, with 4 bases between. CDR3 length: 11 residues. CDR1 is GTSNPN, CDR2 SVGIG, per germline (reference sequence). CDR3 bases: TGTGCCTGGAGTGTAGCTGAGACCCAGTACTTC. Its translation: CAWSVAETQYF.

V is TRBV9 and J is TRBJ1-2; 9 bases align to TRBD1. V shed 3 bases, J shed 4 bases, and the junction held 4 bases outside the gene matches. The CDR3 loop spans 14 amino acids. Looked up from germline, CDR1 is SGDLS and CDR2 is YYNGEE. CDR3 in amino acids: CASSALQGAYGYTF. In DNA form, the CDR3 reads TGTGCCAGCAGCGCATTACAGGGGGCCTATGGCTACACCTTC. Based on the CDR3 plus reference TRBV9 and TRBJ1-2, the full variable domain is DSGVTQTPKHLITATGQRVTLRCSPRSGDLSVYWYQQSLDQGLQFLIQYYNGEERAKGNILERFSAQQFPDLHSELNLSSLELGDSALYFCASSALQGAYGYTFGSGTRLTVV.

The CDR3 sequence: CASSPYRDSEGETQYF. The CDR3 nucleotides are TGTGCCAGCTCACCCTACCGGGACTCCGAGGGGGAGACCCAGTACTTC. The chain employs TRBV18 and TRBJ2-5, with D possibly matching TRBD2 (6 bases). The V gene's germline CDR1 is KGHSH and CDR2 LQKENI. The CDR3 extends over 16 amino acids. V lost 3 bases, J lost 5 bases, and 19 bases lay in between.

This chain joins TRBV19 and TRBJ1-3; D unclear. The CDR3 sequence is 17 residues long. CDR1 and CDR2 (germline): LNHDA, SQIVND (reference sequence). The V and J ends lost 0 bases and 7 bases respectively, with 19 bases between them. CDR3 amino acids: CASSIDLLTNVKNTIYF. The CDR3 DNA is TGTGCCAGTAGTATAGATCTCCTAACGAATGTTAAGAACACCATATATTTT.

The rearrangement links TRBV9 to TRBJ1-5; tentatively, D is TRBD1 (6 bases). The length of the CDR3 is 14 residues. Trimming took off 4 bases at V and 7 bases at J, with 15 bases between the two ends. Germline V lookup: CDR1 SGDLS, CDR2 YYNGEE. The CDR3 region is CASSPRGGPQPQHF. In DNA, the CDR3 is TGTGCCAGCAGCCCCCGGGGGGGCCCACAGCCCCAGCATTTT.